What follows are 8 T cell receptor beta chains derived from one specimen sequenced in a study of post-analysis software for immune sequencing data. Study observations and caveats: TRBV5-6, TRBV5-1 and TRBV20-1 were among roughly 5 TRBV segments more frequent in patients than controls.

What these receptors recognize is not known. TCR beta libraries were prepared from cDNA with unique molecular identifiers. TCRdb reanalysed the PCR reads using MiXCR and keeps one entry per CDR3 protein. The sample lists 150,000 to 200,000 distinct CDR3 sequences; roughly 30% were seen once. The sequencing input was blood. These receptors were obtained from a girl aged 5-17 years with multiple sclerosis.

In its sample, this clonotype was seen a few times. The chain combines TRBV5-6 with TRBJ1-5; D unresolved. Germline values: CDR1 SGHDT, CDR2 YYEEEE. V was pared by 1 base and J by 5 bases, with 16 bases between. The CDR3 loop spans 16 amino acids. The CDR3 DNA sequence: TGTGCCAGCAGCTTGCGACTAGGGCAGATAGATCAGCCCCAGCATTTT. Translated: CASSLRLGQIDQPQHF.

Notes on this clonotype: A read error may be the cause here, since a much bigger clone is one base away. This chain connects TRBV27 to TRBJ2-5; 11 nucleotides align to TRBD2. V trimming: 3 bases; J trimming: 5 bases; junction bases outside the gene matches: 11. Germline V gene lookup returns CDR1 MNHEY and CDR2 SMNVEV (reference sequence). The CDR3 is 17 amino acids. Written as DNA, the CDR3 is TGTGCCAGCAGTTTGGAAGGGACTAGCGGACATCGGGAGACCCAGTACTTC. Protein sequence: CASSLEGTSGHRETQYF.

This rearrangement joins TRBV20-1 to TRBJ1-1; tentatively, D is TRBD1 (5 bases). This CDR3 region has 12 residues. Deletions cut 3 bases from V and 3 bases from J, with 8 bases between. Germline CDR1 reads DFQATT; CDR2 reads SNEGSKA (reference sequence). CDR3 sequence reads: CSASPGDTEAFF. CDR3 nucleotide sequence: TGCAGTGCTAGCCCGGGGGACACTGAAGCTTTCTTT.

This sequence joins TRBV5-8 and TRBJ2-7, with TRBD1 as a possible D gene (6 bases). The germline gives CDR1 SGHTS, CDR2 YDEGEE. V was trimmed by 5 bases and J by 2 bases, leaving 14 bases between them. CDR3 length: 14 residues. CDR3 DNA sequence: TGTGCCAGCAGGACCCGAAAGGGGGCCTACGAGCAGTACTTC. Its translation: CASRTRKGAYEQYF.

In this sample, this clonotype turned up many times. J is TRBJ2-1 and V is TRBV7-2, with D possibly being TRBD2 (5 bases). Germline V gene data show CDR1 as SGHTA and CDR2 as FQGNSA. This CDR3 is built from 17 residues. V lost 4 bases and J lost 0, with 16 bases in between. The CDR3 sequence: CASSSPKRETSYNEQFF. CDR3 in DNA: TGTGCCAGCAGCTCCCCCAAACGGGAAACCTCCTACAATGAGCAGTTCTTC.

Note on this clonotype: Possible read error: a much larger clone is one base away. The chain has TRBV7-3 and TRBJ1-2; TRBD1 agrees at 10 bases. This CDR3 has 13 amino acids. The germline V gene has CDR1 SGHTA and CDR2 FQGTGA. The J segment lost 8 bases and the V segment lost 5 bases, leaving 5 bases of the junction unmatched. CDR3 DNA sequence: TGTGCCAGCAGCCGCGACAGGGGGCGAGGCTACACCTTC. It yields the protein CASSRDRGRGYTF.

This clonotype was observed a few times. This chain joins TRBV18 and TRBJ1-1, with D perhaps TRBD1 (5 bases). The CDR3 is made up of 13 amino acids. V gave up 3 bases and J gave up 8 bases, with 13 bases separating them. Germline lookup yields CDR1 KGHSH and CDR2 LQKENI. CDR3 sequence reads: CASSPRDGGEAFF. CDR3 DNA: TGTGCCAGCTCACCTCGGGACGGGGGAGAAGCTTTCTTT.

This clonotype was counted only a few times. The rearrangement uses TRBV27 and TRBJ2-2; no definite D call. The V end was cut by 3 bases, the J end by 5 bases, with 10 bases between. In germline, CDR1 is MNHEY, CDR2 SMNVEV (reference sequence). The CDR3 spans 14 residues. This chain's CDR3 is CASSLQTETGELFF. The CDR3 DNA reads TGTGCCAGCAGTTTGCAGACGGAAACCGGGGAGCTGTTTTTT.